This T cell receptor (beta chain) was documented in a study of T cell repertoires in cytomegalovirus infection. Study conclusions and caveats: CMV-specific TCR beta clonotypes restricted by HLA-C dominated the ex vivo response. Individuals carrying CMV plus the relevant HLA were identified by cumulative frequency of public TCR beta families.

In this sample, this clonotype turned up a few times. No antigen is known for it. TCRdb re-analysed the reads in MiXCR, keeping a single row per CDR3 protein. The sample contains roughly 230,000 distinct CDR3 sequences, over 15% of which appear only once. CDR1 is MNHEY, CDR2 SVGAGI, per germline. Trimming cost V 1 base and J 2 bases, with 8 bases left between them. The CDR3 covers 14 residues. This chain joins TRBV6-5 and TRBJ2-5, with D hard to call. The clonotype was recovered from a human donor in good health (CMV status not recorded). Some clones in this sample may be carry-over from other donors' samples. The sequenced sample consisted of CD8+ T cells from PBMCs. This chain's CDR3 is CASSYFRFQETQYF. CDR3 bases: TGTGCCAGCAGTTACTTTAGGTTTCAAGAGACCCAGTACTTC.